The next 17 T cell receptor beta chains were all read from a single sample in a study of blood T cell repertoires in COVID-19. The assay was immunoSEQ multiplex PCR, and TCRdb's table has in-frame clones only and misses some. The sample comprises under 350,000 clones, just under 90% of which are singletons, and 1.9% rests with the top ten. The specimen sequenced was PBMCs or T cells enriched from blood (not recorded which). These receptor sequences come from a woman aged 55-70 years who had recovered from COVID-19.

The genes are TRBV6-6 and TRBJ1-5; 7 nucleotides agree with TRBD1. The germline gives CDR1 MNHNY, CDR2 SVGAGI (reference sequence). V lost 6 bases, J lost 6 bases, and 8 bases stayed unmatched. The CDR3 has 14 residues. CDR3 nucleotides: TGTGCCAGCAGCCAACGGACAGGTGGTCAGCCCCAGCATTTT. Protein product: CASSQRTGGQPQHF.

CDR3 in DNA: TGTGCCAGCAGTTTGAGGGCATACTCTAACTATGGCTACACCTTC. Amino acid sequence: CASSLRAYSNYGYTF. The chain links TRBV28 to TRBJ1-2; D is undetermined. CDR1 and CDR2 from the germline V gene are MDHEN and SYDVKM. This CDR3 comprises 15 residues. V shed 3 bases and J shed 0 bases, with 11 bases lying between them.

This clone was seen a handful of times. This chain links TRBV6-6 with TRBJ2-7; TRBD2 matches at 10 bases. V shed 5 bases and J 9 bases; nucleotides not matched to a gene: 16. The V gene's germline CDR1 is MNHNY and CDR2 SVGAGI (reference sequence). The length of the CDR3 is 16 residues. DNA for the CDR3: TGTGCCAGCAGTCGAGAAGTTAGCGGGAGGTACCAAGGGCAGTACTTC. Translated, it gives CASSREVSGRYQGQYF.

V is TRBV5-1 and J is TRBJ1-6; D is perhaps TRBD1 (6 bases). The germline V gene encodes CDR1 SGHRS and CDR2 YFSETQ. The CDR3 loop spans 18 amino acids. The V end was cut by 0 bases, the J end by 2 bases, with 15 bases between. Here the CDR3 DNA reads TGCGCCAGCAGCTTGGCTGGGCCAGGACAGACCTATAATTCACCCCTCCACTTT. Translation gives CASSLAGPGQTYNSPLHF.

The V call is TRBV5-6, the J call TRBJ2-3; 12 bases align to TRBD2. The trim removed 0 bases at V and 1 base at J, leaving 3 bases unmatched. The CDR3 sequence is 17 residues long. In germline, CDR1 is SGHDT, CDR2 YYEEEE. In DNA, the CDR3 is TGTGCCAGCAGCTTGGTACTAGCGGGGGGAGGCACAGATACGCAGTATTTT. Its protein product is CASSLVLAGGGTDTQYF.

This clone is a singleton in its sample. V gene TRBV25-1 combines with J gene TRBJ2-7, with D tentatively TRBD1 (7 bases). The CDR3 covers 14 residues. V lost 5 bases, J lost 2 bases, and 13 bases lay in between. The germline V gene has CDR1 MGHDK and CDR2 SYGVNS. Written as DNA, the CDR3 is TGTGCCAGCAGTCGGAGGGGGCGCACCTACGAGCAGTACTTC. Translating it yields CASSRRGRTYEQYF.

The chain employs TRBV19 and TRBJ1-2; D gene uncertain. Trimming took 4 bases from V and 4 from J, leaving 7 bases between them. The CDR3 runs to 12 residues. Germline loops: CDR1 LNHDA, CDR2 SQIVND (reference sequence). The CDR3 region is CASSRGSYGYTF. The DNA for the CDR3 is TGTGCCAGTAGTAGAGGGTCCTATGGCTACACCTTC.

The CDR3 reads CASSDTSGLNTGELFF. The CDR3 DNA reads as TGTGCCAGCAGTGACACTAGCGGCCTGAACACCGGGGAGCTGTTTTTT. The chain employs TRBV27 and TRBJ2-2; 8 bases map to TRBD2. V lost 5 bases and J lost 1; bases outside the gene matches: 6. There are 16 residues in the CDR3. Germline-derived CDR1 and CDR2 are MNHEY and SMNVEV (reference sequence).

The gene calls are TRBV20-1 and TRBJ2-1; 8 bases agree with TRBD2. Trimming took 6 bases from V and 9 from J; bases not matched to a gene: 19. Germline-derived CDR1 and CDR2 are DFQATT and SNEGSKA (reference sequence). The CDR3 loop spans 16 amino acids. This CDR3 reads CSASLGVAGGQGEQFF. The CDR3 nucleotides read TGCAGTGCCAGTCTCGGAGTGGCGGGAGGCCAGGGTGAGCAGTTCTTC.

CDR3 sequence: CASSPDRSNSPLHF. The CDR3, as DNA: TGCGCCAGCAGCCCGGACAGGTCTAATTCACCCCTCCACTTT. This chain uses TRBV5-1 with TRBJ1-6, with 7 bases aligning to TRBD1. The V gene's germline CDR1 is SGHRS and CDR2 YFSETQ. V lost 4 bases to trimming and J lost 6 bases; unmatched junction nucleotides: 4. The CDR3 loop spans 14 amino acids.

The V and J genes are TRBV11-1 and TRBJ1-1; TRBD1 agrees at 7 bases. Trimming at V came to 8 bases and at J to 3 bases, leaving 6 bases not matched to a gene. The CDR3 length is 13 residues. The germline CDR1 and CDR2 sequences are SGHAT and FQDESV (reference sequence). CDR3 sequence reads: CASRGQTYTEAFF. The CDR3 DNA reads TGTGCCAGCCGGGGACAGACGTACACTGAAGCTTTCTTT.

The genes are TRBV28 and TRBJ2-7; 7 bases line up with TRBD1. J lost 2 bases, V lost 2 bases, and 6 bases had no gene match. CDR3 size: 15 residues. The germline V gene has CDR1 MDHEN and CDR2 SYDVKM. In DNA, the CDR3 is TGTGCCAGCAGTTTACCCCGAACAGGGGCCTACGAGCAGTACTTC. Translating it yields CASSLPRTGAYEQYF.

The chain combines TRBV13 with TRBJ1-5; unclear D gene. CDR1 and CDR2 (germline): PRHDT, FYEKMQ (reference sequence). Deletions cut 5 bases from V and 2 bases from J, with 7 bases between. The CDR3 contains 13 residues. The CDR3 region is CASSPRGNQPQHF. In DNA form, the CDR3 reads TGTGCCAGCAGCCCCCGAGGCAATCAGCCCCAGCATTTT.

V is TRBV4-1 and J is TRBJ1-2; tentatively, D is TRBD1 (6 bases). CDR1 is MGHRA and CDR2 is YSYEKL in the germline V gene. V lost 2 bases, J lost 5 bases, and 21 bases lay in between. The CDR3 covers 17 residues. The CDR3 nucleotides read TGCGCCAGCAGCCAACCGGACAGCCGATCGACCGTGTATGGCTACACCTTC. This codes for CASSQPDSRSTVYGYTF.

The chain recombines TRBV9 with TRBJ2-3; D might be TRBD2 (5 bases). The V gene lost 2 bases and the J gene lost 1 base, with 11 bases spanning the gap. The CDR3 spans 15 residues. CDR1 is SGDLS and CDR2 is YYNGEE in the germline V gene. The CDR3 region has the DNA TGTGCCAGCAGCGTGCGAGCGGAGGGCACAGATACGCAGTATTTT. As protein: CASSVRAEGTDTQYF.

A few counts support this clone. The rearrangement joins TRBV27 to TRBJ1-5, with D tentatively TRBD1 (5 bases). The CDR3 is 17 residues long. With 3 bases removed from V and 3 bases from J, the gap between germline ends came to 18 bases. In germline, CDR1 is MNHEY, CDR2 SMNVEV (reference sequence). CDR3 sequence (DNA): TGTGCCAGCAGTTTCGCGGGGACCGGAGATCTCAATCAGCCCCAGCATTTT. Its protein is CASSFAGTGDLNQPQHF.

The rearrangement links TRBV9 to TRBJ1-5, with D unresolved. The CDR3 extends over 12 amino acids. V was trimmed by 4 bases and J by 9 bases, leaving 11 bases between them. The germline V gene encodes CDR1 SGDLS and CDR2 YYNGEE. The CDR3 is CASSTSGGPQHF. CDR3 sequence (DNA): TGTGCCAGCAGCACTTCCGGTGGGCCCCAGCATTTT.